One sample yielded the 12 T cell receptor beta chains listed below, sequenced in a study of vaccination effects on CD4 cells after COVID-19. Produced via immunoSEQ multiplex PCR; TCRdb's table is partial and in-frame only. The profile shows some 61,000 clones, approximately 76% of them singletons. CD4+ T cells specific for antigen were expanded with viral peptide pools by the ViraFEST assay before sequencing. Isolation of CD4+ T cells took place after about 10 days of culture. As their vaccination, participants received two doses of either BNT162b2 or mRNA-1273. Antigen specificity for these receptors is unknown. Specimen: CD4+ T cells from PBMCs cultured with HCoV-OC43 spike peptides, collected after COVID-19 vaccination. Described subset: HCoV-OC43 spike overlapping peptide pool stimulation. The receptor set was obtained from a human donor who received a COVID-19 vaccine.

The rearrangement joins TRBV9 to TRBJ2-1; TRBD2 matches at 13 bases. Germline CDR1 is SGDLS and CDR2 is YYNGEE. V shed 1 base, J shed 9 bases, and the junction held 7 bases outside the gene matches. The CDR3 length is 16 residues. In nucleotides, the CDR3 is TGTGCCAGCAGCGTAACCACTAGCGGGGGGGCGAGTGAGCAGTTCTTC. Translated, it gives CASSVTTSGGASEQFF.

The CDR3, as DNA: TGTGCCAGCTCACCCAGACAGGGTGGGCAAGAGACCCAGTACTTC. The encoded protein is CASSPRQGGQETQYF. The chain couples TRBV18 to TRBJ2-5; 7 bases fit TRBD1. This CDR3 region has 15 residues. Trimming at V came to 3 bases and at J to 2 bases, leaving 6 bases not matched to a gene. Germline V gene data show CDR1 as KGHSH and CDR2 as LQKENI.

J is TRBJ1-1 and V is TRBV18; D gene ambiguous. The CDR3 spans 13 residues. The ends were cut back, 1 base at V and 8 bases at J, with 11 bases in the middle. Germline V lookup: CDR1 KGHSH, CDR2 LQKENI. The CDR3 spells CASSPLKLTEAFF. In nucleotides, the CDR3 is TGTGCCAGCTCACCACTGAAATTGACCGAAGCTTTCTTT. The whole variable domain, remainder taken from reference TRBV18 and TRBJ1-1, is NAGVMQNPRHLVRRRGQEARLRCSPMKGHSHVYWYRQLPEEGLKFMVYLQKENIIDESGMPKERFSAEFPKEGPSILRIQQVVRGDSAAYFCASSPLKLTEAFFGQGTRLTVV.

The chain employs TRBV18 and TRBJ1-4; 10 bases line up with TRBD1. The CDR3 is 16 amino acids. J was trimmed by 6 bases and V by 1 base; bases with no gene match: 5. Germline V gene sequence: CDR1 KGHSH, CDR2 LQKENI. CDR3 DNA sequence: TGTGCCAGCTCACCACTTCCAGGGACAGGGGATGAAAAACTGTTTTTT. Translation gives CASSPLPGTGDEKLFF.

V is TRBV12-3 or TRBV12-4 and J is TRBJ1-1, with D possibly TRBD1 on 5 matching bases. Between the trimmed V and J ends, which lost 1 base and 7 bases, there was a span of 10 bases. The CDR3 has 13 residues. CDR3 sequence: CASSLVTGGEAFF. Written as DNA, the CDR3 is TGTGCCAGCAGTTTAGTAACGGGGGGTGAAGCTTTCTTT.

This rearrangement joins TRBV18 to TRBJ2-1; TRBD2 might be the D (6 bases). Per the germline V gene, CDR1 is KGHSH and CDR2 is LQKENI. The CDR3 covers 13 residues. Trimming stripped 2 bases from V and 9 bases from J, with 11 bases between. The CDR3 DNA follows: TGTGCCAGCTCACCAGGGAATAGCGGTGAGCAGTTCTTC. This codes for CASSPGNSGEQFF.

V usage is TRBV7-2 and J usage is TRBJ1-6; 7 bases are a match to TRBD1. The ends lost 1 base at V and 6 bases at J; junction bases unmatched: 6. This CDR3 contains 16 residues. The V gene's germline CDR1 is SGHTA and CDR2 FQGNSA. CDR3 nucleotide sequence: TGTGCCAGCAGCTTAGTGGTGGCAGGGGGTAATTCACCCCTCCACTTT. This encodes CASSLVVAGGNSPLHF.

The V gene is TRBV18, the J gene TRBJ1-2, with 11 nucleotides matching TRBD1. The CDR3 spans 17 residues. V dropped 3 bases and J dropped 7; count of bases not matched to a gene: 13. Germline V gene sequence: CDR1 KGHSH, CDR2 LQKENI. The CDR3 DNA reads TGTGCCAGCTCACCTTCCACCGGGACAGGGGGAGCTCGTGGCTACACCTTC. This codes for CASSPSTGTGGARGYTF.

V usage is TRBV9 and J usage is TRBJ2-3; 8 bases align to TRBD2. Trimming at V came to 0 bases and at J to 5 bases, leaving 5 bases not matched to a gene. This CDR3 spans 15 amino acids. The germline gives CDR1 SGDLS, CDR2 YYNGEE. Here the CDR3 DNA reads TGTGCCAGCAGCGTAGGAACAGCGGGGGAAGATACGCAGTATTTT. Translation gives CASSVGTAGEDTQYF.

This chain links TRBV30 with TRBJ1-4; tentatively, D is TRBD1 (5 bases). The length of the CDR3 is 13 residues. V was trimmed by 2 bases and J by 7 bases, leaving 11 bases between them. CDR1 GTSNPN and CDR2 SVGIG come from the germline V gene (reference sequence). CDR3 sequence reads: CAWSNRMSEKLFF. The CDR3 DNA follows: TGTGCCTGGAGTAACAGGATGAGTGAAAAACTGTTTTTT.

The chain has TRBV11-3 and TRBJ2-2; D tentatively reads TRBD1 or TRBD2 (5 bases each). The CDR3 sequence is 14 residues long. With 7 bases removed from V and 4 bases from J, the gap between germline ends came to 13 bases. Germline V gene lookup returns CDR1 SGHNT and CDR2 YENEEA. CDR3 protein: CASKVGEFTGELFF. As DNA, the CDR3 is TGTGCCAGCAAAGTGGGGGAATTCACCGGGGAGCTGTTTTTT.

This chain joins TRBV24-1 and TRBJ1-1; D remains ambiguous. V lost 1 base, J lost 5 bases, and 7 bases lay in between. The CDR3 spans 13 residues. Per the germline V gene, CDR1 is KGHDR and CDR2 is SFDVKD. CDR3 in amino acids: CATSDFFATEAFF. The CDR3 DNA follows: TGTGCCACCAGTGATTTTTTTGCGACTGAAGCTTTCTTT.